This TCR beta chain was found in a study of T cells in Graves' hyperthyroidism and ophthalmopathy. General study results and limits: Separation of ophthalmopathy from stable hyperthyroidism was achieved by a 13 V-J model.

Those with hyperthyroidism were 18 to 65 years old, newly diagnosed, and ill for under 2 months. Exclusion of patients followed from uncontrolled infection, other autoimmune disease, pregnancy or lactation. Using more than 8 ml of fresh peripheral blood, PBMCs were prepared. In regard to this clonotype: Its antigen is currently unknown.

The investigators amplified TCR beta CDR3 regions from RNA transcripts. During a first-round RT-PCR of the TCR CDR3, the HTBI primer set was used. From the multiplex PCR reads, TCRdb called clonotypes with MiXCR, one entry per CDR3 protein. This table holds 270,000 or so distinct CDR3 sequences, 13% to 15% found once. Sequenced: blood. The TCR sequence derives from a woman aged 45 to 65 with Graves' hyperthyroidism that later progressed to Graves' ophthalmopathy.

CDR3: CASSQGGVKRAYNNEQFF. The CDR3 nucleotides read TGTGCCAGCAGCCAAGGTGGGGTAAAGCGGGCGTACAACAATGAGCAGTTCTTC. The chain combines TRBV4-2 with TRBJ2-1, with a possible D match to TRBD2 (6 bases). Trimming pared 1 base from V and 5 bases from J, leaving 21 bases between. The CDR3 sequence is 18 residues long. CDR1 and CDR2 from the germline V gene are LGHNA and YNFKEQ.